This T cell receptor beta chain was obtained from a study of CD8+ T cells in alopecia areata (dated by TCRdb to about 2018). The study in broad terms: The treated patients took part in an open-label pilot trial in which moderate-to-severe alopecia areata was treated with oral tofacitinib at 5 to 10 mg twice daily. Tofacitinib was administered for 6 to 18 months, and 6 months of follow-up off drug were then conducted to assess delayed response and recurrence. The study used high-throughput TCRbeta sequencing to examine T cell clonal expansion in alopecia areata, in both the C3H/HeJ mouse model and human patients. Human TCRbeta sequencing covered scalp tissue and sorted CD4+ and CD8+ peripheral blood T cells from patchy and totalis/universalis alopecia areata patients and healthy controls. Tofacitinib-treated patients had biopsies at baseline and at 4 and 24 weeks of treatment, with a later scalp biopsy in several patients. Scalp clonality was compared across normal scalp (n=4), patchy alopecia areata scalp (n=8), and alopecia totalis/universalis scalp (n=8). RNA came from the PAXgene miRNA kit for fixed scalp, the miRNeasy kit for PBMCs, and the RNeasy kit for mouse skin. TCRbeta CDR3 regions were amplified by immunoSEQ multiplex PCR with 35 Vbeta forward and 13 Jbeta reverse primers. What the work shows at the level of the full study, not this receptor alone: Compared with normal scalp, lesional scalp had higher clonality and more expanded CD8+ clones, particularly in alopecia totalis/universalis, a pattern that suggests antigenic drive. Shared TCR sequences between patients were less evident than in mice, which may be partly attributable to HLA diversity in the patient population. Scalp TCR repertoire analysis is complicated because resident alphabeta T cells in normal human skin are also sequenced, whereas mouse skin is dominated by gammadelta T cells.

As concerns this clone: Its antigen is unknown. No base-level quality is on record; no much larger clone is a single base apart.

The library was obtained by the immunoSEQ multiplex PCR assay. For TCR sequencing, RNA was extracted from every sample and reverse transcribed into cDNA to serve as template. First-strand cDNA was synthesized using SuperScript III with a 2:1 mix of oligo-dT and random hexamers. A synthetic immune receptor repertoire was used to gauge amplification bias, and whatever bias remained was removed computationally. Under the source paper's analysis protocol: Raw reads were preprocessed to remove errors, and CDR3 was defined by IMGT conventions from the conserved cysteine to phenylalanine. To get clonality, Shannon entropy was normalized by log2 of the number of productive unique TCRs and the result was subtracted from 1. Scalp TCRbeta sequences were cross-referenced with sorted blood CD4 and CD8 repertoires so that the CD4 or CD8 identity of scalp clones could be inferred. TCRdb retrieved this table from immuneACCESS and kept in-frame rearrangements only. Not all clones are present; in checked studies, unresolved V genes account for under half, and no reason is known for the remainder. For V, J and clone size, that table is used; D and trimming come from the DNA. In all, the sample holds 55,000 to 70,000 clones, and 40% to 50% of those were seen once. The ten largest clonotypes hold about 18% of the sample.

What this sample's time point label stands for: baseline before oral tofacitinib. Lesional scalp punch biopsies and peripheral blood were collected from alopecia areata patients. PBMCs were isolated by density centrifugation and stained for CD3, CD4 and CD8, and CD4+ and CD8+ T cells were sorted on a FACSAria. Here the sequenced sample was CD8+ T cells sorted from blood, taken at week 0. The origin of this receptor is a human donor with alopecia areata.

The DNA sequence reads TGCAGCGTTCAAACAGGGGACGGAAAACTGTTTTTT. Its coded protein is CSVQTGDGKLFF. Recombination joined TRBV29-1 with TRBJ1-4; 7 junctional bases match TRBD1. For this chain, trimming is 5 bases at the V end and 10 bases at the J end, and the number of junction bases without a gene match is 7. CDR3 length: 12 amino acids, cysteine to phenylalanine. CDR3 DNA is the only sequence kept; it has 36 bases, read in frame from the first base. Based on the germline V gene, the CDR1 and CDR2 sequences are SQVTM and ANQGSEA.